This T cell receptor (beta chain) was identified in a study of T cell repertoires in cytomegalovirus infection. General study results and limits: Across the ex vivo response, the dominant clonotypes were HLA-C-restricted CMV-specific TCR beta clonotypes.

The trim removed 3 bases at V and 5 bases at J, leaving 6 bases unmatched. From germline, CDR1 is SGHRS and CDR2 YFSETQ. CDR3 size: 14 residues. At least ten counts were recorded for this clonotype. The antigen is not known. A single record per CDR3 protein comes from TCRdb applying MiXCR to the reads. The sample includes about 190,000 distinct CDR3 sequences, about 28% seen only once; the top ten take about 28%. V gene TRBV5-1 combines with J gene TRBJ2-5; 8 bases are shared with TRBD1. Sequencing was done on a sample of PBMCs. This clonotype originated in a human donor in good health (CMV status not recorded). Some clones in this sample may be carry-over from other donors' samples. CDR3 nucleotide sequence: TGCGCCAGCAGCTCAACCCAGGGGGCCGAGACCCAGTACTTC. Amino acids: CASSSTQGAETQYF.